This paragraph reports one T cell receptor beta chain. This CDR3 contains 15 residues. After removal of 0 bases from V and 3 bases from J, the junction contained 2 bases not matched to a gene. CDR1 is MNHEY, CDR2 SMNVEV, per germline (reference sequence). This sample was included in a study of blood T cell repertoires in COVID-19. The authors' processing: It was from reference gene primer amplification that nucleated cell counts were estimated. Only in-frame clones appear in the TCRdb table, and some are missing; sequencing was by immunoSEQ multiplex PCR. That table is the source of V, J and clone size, and D and trimming were worked out from the DNA. The data hold roughly 190,000 clones, with approximately 84% observed a single time.

The sequence came from a woman between 65 and 79 years old with active or convalescent COVID-19. The sequencing sample was made of peripheral blood. The chain is built from TRBV27 and TRBJ2-7; 10 bases are shared with TRBD2. The CDR3 bases are TGTGCCAGCAGTTTATCGCTAGCGGGAGACTACGAGCAGTACTTC. Encoded protein: CASSLSLAGDYEQYF.